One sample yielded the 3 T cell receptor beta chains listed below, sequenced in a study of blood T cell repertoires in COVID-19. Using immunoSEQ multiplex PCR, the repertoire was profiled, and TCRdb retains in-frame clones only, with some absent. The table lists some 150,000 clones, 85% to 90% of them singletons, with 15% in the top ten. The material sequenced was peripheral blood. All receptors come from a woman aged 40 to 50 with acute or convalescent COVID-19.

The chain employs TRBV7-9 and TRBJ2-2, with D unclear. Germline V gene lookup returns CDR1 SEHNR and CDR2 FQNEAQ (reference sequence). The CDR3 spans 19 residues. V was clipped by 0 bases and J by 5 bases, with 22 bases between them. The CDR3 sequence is CASSLAGLPKPSGTGELFF. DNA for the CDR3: TGTGCCAGCAGCTTAGCGGGTCTACCAAAACCATCAGGAACCGGGGAGCTGTTTTTT. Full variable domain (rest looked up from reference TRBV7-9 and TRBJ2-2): DTGVSQNPRHKITKRGQNVTFRCDPISEHNRLYWYRQTLGQGPEFLTYFQNEAQLEKSRLLSDRFSAERPKGSFSTLEIQRTEQGDSAMYLCASSLAGLPKPSGTGELFFGEGSRLTVL.

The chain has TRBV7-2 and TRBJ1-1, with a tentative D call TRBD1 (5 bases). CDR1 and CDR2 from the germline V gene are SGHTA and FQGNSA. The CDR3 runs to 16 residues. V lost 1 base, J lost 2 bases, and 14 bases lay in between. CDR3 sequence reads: CASSLGQGDLNTEAFF. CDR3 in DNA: TGTGCCAGCAGCTTAGGGCAGGGTGACCTTAACACTGAAGCTTTCTTT.

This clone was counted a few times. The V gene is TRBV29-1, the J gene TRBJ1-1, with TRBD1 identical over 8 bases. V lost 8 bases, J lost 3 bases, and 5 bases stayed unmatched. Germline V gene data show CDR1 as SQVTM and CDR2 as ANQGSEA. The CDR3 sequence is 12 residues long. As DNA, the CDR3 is TGCAGCACAGGACAGGGACACACTGAAGCTTTCTTT. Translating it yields CSTGQGHTEAFF.